Sequencing of this T cell receptor beta chain was carried out in a study of blood T cell repertoires in COVID-19. Trimming cost V 3 bases and J 3 bases; bases outside gene matches: 10. The CDR3 is made up of 16 amino acids. Per the germline V gene, CDR1 is LNHDA and CDR2 is SQIVND (reference sequence). This clone was seen once. Data came from immunoSEQ multiplex PCR; TCRdb stores just in-frame clones and leaves some out. The sample lists 130,000 to 150,000 clones, 80% to 85% occurring once. The sample taken for sequencing was peripheral blood. The rearrangement links TRBV19 to TRBJ2-7, with 8 bases lining up with TRBD2. The TCR originated in a human donor in a cohort sampled during active COVID-19. CDR3 amino acids: CASSMYRLAGGYEQYF. The CDR3 DNA follows: TGTGCCAGTAGTATGTATAGGCTAGCGGGTGGCTACGAGCAGTACTTC. Full variable domain (missing parts from reference TRBV19 and TRBJ2-7): DGGITQSPKYLFRKEGQNVTLSCEQNLNHDAMYWYRQDPGQGLRLIYYSQIVNDFQKGDIAEGYSVSREKKESFPLTVTSAQKNPTAFYLCASSMYRLAGGYEQYFGPGTRLTVT.